This T cell receptor (beta chain) appears in the sequencing data of a study of tumour-infiltrating T cells in Burkitt lymphoma. V lost 1 base, J lost 7 bases, and 22 bases lay in between. Germline V gene lookup returns CDR1 MGHRA and CDR2 YSYEKL. The CDR3 is 17 amino acids. Using immunoSEQ multiplex PCR, the repertoire was profiled, and TCRdb retains in-frame clones only, with some absent. The sample has tens of thousands of clones; around 31% are singletons. The genes are TRBV4-1 and TRBJ1-2, with unresolved D. The sequence came from a human donor with Burkitt lymphoma. Sequencing was performed on tumor tissue. CDR3 region: CASSQGAAGFAIGGYTF. Here the CDR3 DNA reads TGCGCCAGCAGCCAAGGGGCAGCCGGGTTCGCAATTGGTGGCTACACCTTC.